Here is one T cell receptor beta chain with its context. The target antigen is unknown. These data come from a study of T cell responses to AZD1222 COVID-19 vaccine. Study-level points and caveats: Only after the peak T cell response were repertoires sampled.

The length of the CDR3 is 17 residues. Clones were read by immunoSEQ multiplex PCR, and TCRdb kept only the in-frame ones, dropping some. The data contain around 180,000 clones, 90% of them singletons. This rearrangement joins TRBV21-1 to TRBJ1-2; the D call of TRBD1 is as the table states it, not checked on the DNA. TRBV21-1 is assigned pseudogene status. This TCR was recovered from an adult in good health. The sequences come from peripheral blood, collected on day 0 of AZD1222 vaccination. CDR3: CASSKKTGTGGFYGYTF. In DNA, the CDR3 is TGTGCCAGCAGCAAAAAGACCGGGACAGGGGGATTCTATGGCTACACCTTC.